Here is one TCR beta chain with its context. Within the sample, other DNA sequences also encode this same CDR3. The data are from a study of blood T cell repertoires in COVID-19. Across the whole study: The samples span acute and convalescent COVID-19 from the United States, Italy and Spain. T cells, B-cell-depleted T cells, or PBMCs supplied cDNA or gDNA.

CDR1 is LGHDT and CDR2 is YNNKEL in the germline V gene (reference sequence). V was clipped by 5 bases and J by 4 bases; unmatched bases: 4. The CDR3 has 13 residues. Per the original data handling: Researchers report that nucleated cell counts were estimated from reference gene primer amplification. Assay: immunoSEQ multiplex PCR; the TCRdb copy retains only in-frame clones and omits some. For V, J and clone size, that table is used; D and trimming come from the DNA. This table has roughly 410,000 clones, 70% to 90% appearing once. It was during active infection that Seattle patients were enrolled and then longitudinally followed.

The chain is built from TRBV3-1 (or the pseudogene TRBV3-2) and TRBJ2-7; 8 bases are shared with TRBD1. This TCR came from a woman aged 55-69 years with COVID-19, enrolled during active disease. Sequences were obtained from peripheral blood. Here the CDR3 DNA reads TGTGCCAGCAGCAGACAGGGGACATACGAGCAGTACTTC. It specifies CASSRQGTYEQYF.